This TCR beta chain is from a study of graft-versus-host responses after intestinal transplantation. V lost 10 bases, J lost 6 bases, and 10 bases lay in between. The length of the CDR3 is 12 residues. Per the germline V gene, CDR1 is MDHEN and CDR2 is SYDVKM. To release intraepithelial and lamina propria lymphocytes, the graft tissue was processed. The method was immunoSEQ multiplex PCR; TCRdb's version includes in-frame clones alone and lacks a portion of them. The repertoire holds 60,000 to 75,000 clones, 89% seen once, with more than 1.5% in the top ten. The source material was ileum tissue, sampled approximately 370 days after transplant. The rearrangement uses TRBV28 and TRBJ2-6, with D unclear. The sequence was obtained from a human patient who received an intestinal transplant, so some T cells may come from the graft donor. Here the CDR3 reads CATRLLANVLTF. CDR3 nucleotide sequence: TGTGCCACCCGTCTATTGGCCAACGTCCTGACTTTC.